This TCR beta chain is from a study of OX40 agonist ivuxolimab in advanced cancers. Study-wide context: Dose-escalation patients were diagnosed with hepatocellular carcinoma, melanoma, renal cell cancer or head and neck cancer.

Germline lookup yields CDR1 DFQATT and CDR2 SNEGSKA (reference sequence). The CDR3 length is 8 residues. Regarding this clone: Its antigen remains unidentified.

The method was immunoSEQ multiplex PCR; TCRdb's version includes in-frame clones alone and lacks a portion of them. The repertoire has 50,000 to 60,000 clones, about 89% of them found once; the top ten carry about 1.1%. Findings and limits, study-wide: CD8+ T cells averaged more expanded clones than CD4+.

Specimen: CD4+ or CD8+ T cells sorted from blood, collected in a trial of the OX40 agonist ivuxolimab. The sequence derives from an adult with an advanced solid tumor such as melanoma, head and neck, liver or kidney cancer. The rearrangement links TRBV20-1 to TRBJ2-7; D gene unclear. CDR3 sequence: CRPNEQYF. The CDR3 DNA is TGCAGGCCAAACGAGCAGTACTTC.